This T cell receptor beta chain stems from a study of response to subunit inactivated influenza vaccine. Study results and caveats: Few additional T cells are recruited per seasonal influenza vaccination, authors suggested.

The CDR3 is 16 amino acids. Unmatched junction bases numbered 8, after V lost 5 bases and J lost 4 bases. Looked up from germline, CDR1 is SGHRS and CDR2 is YFSETQ. This clonotype appeared many times. What it binds is unknown. TCRdb itself ran the RT-PCR reads through MiXCR, one entry per CDR3 protein. The top ten hold 6.5% to 8.5% of the sample, which has approximately 700,000 distinct CDR3 sequences, approximately 13% seen once. This chain links TRBV5-1 with TRBJ2-1, with 11 bases aligning to TRBD2. The sequences come from PBMCs from blood, collected about 14 days before vaccination. The receptor's source is a man aged 50 or older who received an inactivated influenza vaccine. The CDR3 sequence is CASRVYGTSGYNEQFF. The CDR3 DNA reads TGCGCCAGCAGAGTGTACGGGACTAGCGGTTACAATGAGCAGTTCTTC.